One sample yielded the 30 T cell receptor beta chains listed below, sequenced in a study of blood T cell repertoires in COVID-19. Generated by immunoSEQ multiplex PCR, the TCRdb table keeps only in-frame clones and is missing some. The data show around 300,000 clones, 89% seen once. The specimen was peripheral blood. The receptor set was obtained from a man aged 45-65 years with acute or convalescent COVID-19.

This clone appeared a single time. The chain links TRBV5-1 to TRBJ2-2; D is possibly TRBD1 (6 bases). V was clipped by 6 bases and J by 5 bases, with 11 bases between them. CDR1 SGHRS and CDR2 YFSETQ come from the germline V gene. The length of the CDR3 is 13 residues. The CDR3 region is CASKDQGTGELFF. In DNA, the CDR3 is TGCGCCAGCAAGGACCAGGGGACCGGGGAGCTGTTTTTT.

Points on this clone: The sample has other DNA sequences that encode this CDR3 too. This rearrangement joins TRBV18 to TRBJ2-5; D is undetermined. This CDR3 has 11 amino acids. The V gene's germline CDR1 is KGHSH and CDR2 LQKENI. V was trimmed by 3 bases and J by 3 bases, leaving 2 bases between them. CDR3 in amino acids: CASSPKETQYF. In DNA form, the CDR3 reads TGTGCCAGCTCACCTAAAGAGACCCAGTACTTC.

V is TRBV12-3 or TRBV12-4 and J is TRBJ1-1; D call uncertain. The CDR3 has 11 amino acids. The V gene lost 7 bases and the J gene lost 8 bases, with 11 bases spanning the gap. CDR3 residues: CASTAPGEAFF. The DNA for the CDR3 is TGTGCCAGCACCGCCCCGGGGGAAGCTTTCTTT.

CDR3 sequence: CASSQEGNRGETQYF. The CDR3, as DNA: TGCGCCAGCAGCCAAGAAGGTAACAGGGGAGAGACCCAGTACTTC. The chain recombines TRBV4-1 with TRBJ2-5, with 7 bases aligning to TRBD1. Per the germline V gene, CDR1 is MGHRA and CDR2 is YSYEKL. Trimming cost V 0 bases and J 4 bases; bases outside gene matches: 5. The CDR3 runs to 15 residues.

The rearrangement joins TRBV6-1 to TRBJ1-2; D perhaps matches TRBD1 (6 bases). The CDR3 is 15 residues long. Germline loops: CDR1 MNHNS, CDR2 SASEGT. Between the trimmed V and J ends, which lost 2 bases and 1 base, there was a span of 11 bases. Here the CDR3 DNA reads TGTGCCAGCAGTGAACAGGGACACCTTAACTATGGCTACACCTTC. Protein: CASSEQGHLNYGYTF.

The chain combines TRBV5-1 with TRBJ2-2, with TRBD2 matching over 12 bases. This CDR3 comprises 17 residues. Trimming cost V 3 bases and J 4 bases; bases outside gene matches: 7. CDR1 and CDR2 (germline): SGHRS, YFSETQ. The chain's CDR3 is CASSWLAGGPGTGELFF. As DNA, the CDR3 is TGCGCCAGCAGCTGGCTAGCGGGGGGGCCGGGCACCGGGGAGCTGTTTTTT.

The chain is built from TRBV20-1 and TRBJ2-1; a weak D match, TRBD1 (6 bases). The CDR3 has 11 amino acids. From germline, CDR1 is DFQATT and CDR2 SNEGSKA (reference sequence). V lost 6 bases, J lost 8 bases, and 11 bases lay in between. The CDR3 loop is CSAKGGHEQFF. DNA for the CDR3: TGCAGTGCCAAAGGGGGACATGAGCAGTTCTTC.

V gene TRBV7-8 combines with J gene TRBJ2-1; 8 nucleotides agree with TRBD2. Germline trimming cut 5 bases from V and 6 bases from J; bases unmatched to any gene: 6. Germline V gene sequence: CDR1 SGHVS, CDR2 FQNEAQ. CDR3 length equals 14 residues. The CDR3 coding sequence is TGTGCCAGCAGCCCTGGACTAGCCCCCAATGAGCAGTTCTTC. This encodes CASSPGLAPNEQFF.

The genes are TRBV30 and TRBJ1-2; perhaps TRBD1 as D (5 bases). V lost 3 bases and J lost 8, with 7 bases in between. The CDR3 length is 10 residues. Germline CDR1 GTSNPN, CDR2 SVGIG (reference sequence). CDR3 in amino acids: CAWRTVGYTF. The CDR3 region has the DNA TGTGCCTGGAGGACAGTAGGCTACACCTTC. The full variable domain, with the rest looked up from reference TRBV30 and TRBJ1-2, is SQTIHQWPATLVQPVGSPLSLECTVEGTSNPNLYWYRQAAGRGLQLLFYSVGIGQISSEVPQNLSASRPQDRQFILSSKKLLLSDSGFYLCAWRTVGYTFGSGTRLTVV.

The J gene is TRBJ2-7, the V gene TRBV28, with 7 positions matching TRBD1. The CDR3 length is 15 residues. From germline, CDR1 is MDHEN and CDR2 SYDVKM. The ends lost 4 bases at V and 3 bases at J; junction bases unmatched: 9. Here the CDR3 reads CASSSPTGMHYEQYF. In nucleotides, the CDR3 is TGTGCCAGCAGTTCTCCGACAGGGATGCACTACGAGCAGTACTTC. Combining the CDR3 with reference TRBV28 and TRBJ2-7 gives the whole variable domain DVKVTQSSRYLVKRTGEKVFLECVQDMDHENMFWYRQDPGLGLRLIYFSYDVKMKEKGDIPEGYSVSREKKERFSLILESASTNQTSMYLCASSSPTGMHYEQYFGPGTRLTVT.

V is TRBV6-5 and J is TRBJ1-1, with D maybe TRBD1 (5 bases). The length of the CDR3 is 16 residues. V lost 0 bases and J lost 0, with 11 bases in between. Germline V gene sequence: CDR1 MNHEY, CDR2 SVGAGI. CDR3: CASSYSGGPMNTEAFF. The CDR3 bases are TGTGCCAGCAGTTACTCCGGGGGACCGATGAACACTGAAGCTTTCTTT.

The chain links TRBV5-1 to TRBJ1-4; TRBD1 is a possible D gene (6 bases). V was clipped by 4 bases and J by 6 bases, with 16 bases between them. CDR1 is SGHRS and CDR2 is YFSETQ in the germline V gene. The length of the CDR3 is 15 residues. The CDR3 region is CASSEQGSGDEKLFF. In nucleotides, the CDR3 is TGCGCCAGCAGCGAACAGGGATCTGGAGATGAAAAACTGTTTTTT.

This sequence joins TRBV14 and TRBJ2-7; 7 bases fit TRBD1. There are 16 residues in the CDR3. The germline gives CDR1 SGHDN, CDR2 FVKESK. The trim removed 0 bases at V and 3 bases at J, leaving 8 bases unmatched. CDR3 in amino acids: CASSQDQGGWGYEQYF. The CDR3 bases are TGTGCCAGCAGCCAAGATCAAGGGGGCTGGGGCTACGAGCAGTACTTC.

The V and J genes are TRBV7-2 and TRBJ2-5; tentative D call: TRBD1 (6 bases). V lost 5 bases, J lost 5 bases, and 12 bases lay in between. This CDR3 has 13 residues. Germline V gene data show CDR1 as SGHTA and CDR2 as FQGNSA. The CDR3 is CASSQTGYETQYF. For the CDR3, the DNA is TGTGCCAGCAGCCAAACAGGGTACGAGACCCAGTACTTC. The full variable domain, in which reference TRBV7-2 and TRBJ2-5 provide the parts outside the CDR3, is GAGVSQSPSNKVTEKGKDVELRCDPISGHTALYWYRQSLGQGLEFLIYFQGNSAPDKSGLPSDRFSAERTGGSVSTLTIQRTQQEDSAVYLCASSQTGYETQYFGPGTRLLVL.

This chain uses TRBV10-3 with TRBJ1-3; 7 bases are a match to TRBD1. V lost 9 bases to trimming and J lost 1 base; unmatched junction nucleotides: 9. Germline CDR1 ENHRY, CDR2 SYGVKD. The CDR3 length is 15 residues. CDR3 nucleotides: TGTGCCATTATGGACAGGTTCAAATCTGGAAACACCATATATTTT. Amino acid sequence: CAIMDRFKSGNTIYF.

The V and J genes are TRBV2 and TRBJ2-2; D is ambiguous. The germline V and J ends were trimmed by 5 bases and 5 bases, with 12 bases remaining between them. Germline V CDR1 and CDR2: SNHLY, FYNNEI. This CDR3 has 14 amino acids. The CDR3 sequence: CASSLQYRTGELFF. The CDR3 bases are TGTGCCAGCAGTTTACAGTACCGTACCGGGGAGCTGTTTTTT.

A remark on this clone: This specimen includes other DNA sequences encoding the same CDR3. The chain combines TRBV7-9 with TRBJ2-3; D is possibly TRBD1 (5 bases). CDR1 is SEHNR and CDR2 is FQNEAQ in the germline V gene (reference sequence). Trimming removed 5 bases from V and 0 bases from J, with 12 bases in between. The CDR3 runs to 15 residues. DNA of the CDR3: TGTGCCAGCAGCCCCCCAGGGTTGAGCACAGATACGCAGTATTTT. Residues: CASSPPGLSTDTQYF.

This chain joins TRBV10-3 and TRBJ1-2; 8 bases are a match to TRBD1. From germline, CDR1 is ENHRY and CDR2 SYGVKD. This CDR3 has 13 amino acids. The V gene end was trimmed by 10 bases and the J gene end by 5 bases; junction bases not matched to a gene: 9. The CDR3 nucleotides are TGTGCCACCACATCAGGGGGCGGTTATGGCTACACCTTC. This translates into CATTSGGGYGYTF.

The genes are TRBV5-1 and TRBJ1-2; TRBD1 matches 7 bases. Germline loops: CDR1 SGHRS, CDR2 YFSETQ. The V segment lost 0 bases and the J segment 8 bases; nucleotides outside the gene matches: 7. This CDR3 comprises 14 residues. This chain's CDR3 is CASSLGHRGEGYTF. CDR3 in DNA: TGCGCCAGCAGCTTGGGGCACAGGGGAGAGGGCTACACCTTC.

This clone was seen a handful of times. V usage is TRBV5-1 and J usage is TRBJ1-2; the D gene is possibly TRBD1 (6 bases). Trimming left V 5 bases short and J 6 bases short, with 17 bases between. This CDR3 region has 14 residues. Germline-derived CDR1 and CDR2 are SGHRS and YFSETQ. In DNA form, the CDR3 reads TGCGCCAGCAGGAGCAGGGGAGAATGGGATGGCTACACCTTC. Its translation: CASRSRGEWDGYTF.

The rearrangement uses TRBV5-1 and TRBJ1-2, with D possibly TRBD1 on 5 matching bases. In germline, CDR1 is SGHRS, CDR2 YFSETQ. The CDR3 spans 13 residues. Trimming stripped 2 bases from V and 2 bases from J, with 7 bases between. The CDR3 bases are TGCGCCAGCAGCTTAAGACAGAACTATGGCTACACCTTC. Encoded protein: CASSLRQNYGYTF.

A note on this clone: Other DNA sequences in the same sample also yield this CDR3. V usage is TRBV6-5 and J usage is TRBJ1-2, with TRBD1 matching 11 bases. CDR1 and CDR2 (germline): MNHEY, SVGAGI. V lost 2 bases, J lost 7 bases, and 6 bases stayed unmatched. The length of the CDR3 is 15 residues. CDR3 coding DNA: TGTGCCAGCAGTTACCTTGGACAGGGGGCGCGTGGCTACACCTTC. This encodes CASSYLGQGARGYTF.

The rearrangement uses TRBV2 and TRBJ1-2; D gene unclear. Deletions cut 1 base from V and 0 bases from J, with 9 bases between. CDR1 and CDR2 from the germline V gene are SNHLY and FYNNEI. This CDR3 is 15 amino acids long. CDR3 in amino acids: CASSEELHPNYGYTF. The CDR3 region has the DNA TGTGCCAGCAGTGAAGAACTCCACCCTAACTATGGCTACACCTTC. The complete variable domain, with remaining parts taken from reference TRBV2 and TRBJ1-2, reads EPEVTQTPSHQVTQMGQEVILRCVPISNHLYFYWYRQILGQKVEFLVSFYNNEISEKSEIFDDQFSVERPDGSNFTLKIRSTKLEDSAMYFCASSEELHPNYGYTFGSGTRLTVV.

The chain links TRBV4-1 to TRBJ2-2; 8 bases map to TRBD1. Unmatched junction bases numbered 5, after V lost 0 bases and J lost 5 bases. In germline, CDR1 is MGHRA, CDR2 YSYEKL. CDR3 size: 16 residues. CDR3 amino acids: CASSQDPDRGTGELFF. Here the CDR3 DNA reads TGCGCCAGCAGCCAAGATCCCGACAGGGGTACCGGGGAGCTGTTTTTT.

This clone has just one count. V and J are TRBV5-4 and TRBJ2-7; 9 bases fit TRBD2. The CDR3 totals 15 residues. Germline CDR1 is SGHNT and CDR2 is YYREEE (reference sequence). Germline trimming cut 0 bases from V and 4 bases from J; bases unmatched to any gene: 5. The CDR3 sequence: CASSLEGSGGYEQYF. CDR3 in DNA: TGTGCCAGCAGCTTGGAGGGTAGCGGGGGTTACGAGCAGTACTTC. The full variable domain, its missing parts supplied by reference TRBV5-4 and TRBJ2-7, is ETGVTQSPTHLIKTRGQQVTLRCSSQSGHNTVSWYQQALGQGPQFIFQYYREEENGRGNFPPRFSGLQFPNYSSELNVNALELDDSALYLCASSLEGSGGYEQYFGPGTRLTVT.

The chain recombines TRBV9 with TRBJ1-1, with D uncertain. The V and J ends lost 0 bases and 3 bases respectively, with 9 bases between them. The CDR3 is made up of 14 amino acids. CDR1 is SGDLS and CDR2 is YYNGEE in the germline V gene. This CDR3 reads CASSVAPPDTEAFF. The DNA of the CDR3 is TGTGCCAGCAGCGTAGCCCCCCCGGACACTGAAGCTTTCTTT.

The J gene is TRBJ2-1, the V gene TRBV11-3; TRBD2 matches 9 bases. Germline V gene lookup returns CDR1 SGHNT and CDR2 YENEEA. CDR3 length equals 18 residues. The J segment lost 0 bases and the V segment lost 3 bases, leaving 9 bases of the junction unmatched. The CDR3 region has the DNA TGTGCCAGCAGCTTCGGTAGCGGGGGCTCCAGCTCCTACAATGAGCAGTTCTTC. It yields the protein CASSFGSGGSSSYNEQFF.

This sequence joins TRBV5-1 and TRBJ1-2, with a weak D call TRBD1 (6 bases). The CDR3 extends over 15 amino acids. Trimming stripped 0 bases from V and 5 bases from J, with 14 bases between. Germline assignment: CDR1 SGHRS and CDR2 YFSETQ. The DNA of the CDR3 is TGCGCCAGCAGCTTGGCTGGCAGGGGCGAATATGGCTACACCTTC. Its protein product is CASSLAGRGEYGYTF.

The chain recombines TRBV5-1 with TRBJ1-1, with D perhaps matching TRBD1 (6 bases). The length of the CDR3 is 14 residues. Germline CDR1 reads SGHRS; CDR2 reads YFSETQ. Trimming took 3 bases from V and 4 from J, leaving 13 bases between them. The CDR3 DNA reads as TGCGCCAGCAGCTACGGAGCAGGGGTCACTGAAGCTTTCTTT. Translated, it gives CASSYGAGVTEAFF.

The chain combines TRBV19 with TRBJ2-1; D gene unclear. The length of the CDR3 is 21 residues. Between the trimmed V and J ends, which lost 3 bases and 0 bases, there was a span of 27 bases. Germline V CDR1 and CDR2: LNHDA, SQIVND (reference sequence). The CDR3 here is CASSMARFLSGYLDSYNEQFF. The CDR3 DNA reads TGTGCCAGTAGTATGGCCCGATTTCTATCTGGCTACCTAGACTCCTACAATGAGCAGTTCTTC.